This T cell receptor (beta chain) was obtained from a study of T cell responses to AZD1222 COVID-19 vaccine. V was clipped by 4 bases and J by 7 bases; unmatched bases: 10. Germline-derived CDR1 and CDR2 are SGHKS and YYEKEE (reference sequence). This CDR3 is built from 14 residues. This clone appeared a single time. Data came from immunoSEQ multiplex PCR; TCRdb stores just in-frame clones and leaves some out. The repertoire holds under 95,000 clones, 90% seen once, with over 1.3% in the top ten. Material: peripheral blood, obtained 28 days after the second AZD1222 dose. This clonotype was obtained from an adult who received the AZD1222 COVID-19 vaccine. This chain connects TRBV5-5 to TRBJ1-2; 7 nucleotides match TRBD1. CDR3 coding DNA: TGTGCCAGCAGCCGGACAGGTCCCCTTGTTGGCTACACCTTC. Translating it yields CASSRTGPLVGYTF.